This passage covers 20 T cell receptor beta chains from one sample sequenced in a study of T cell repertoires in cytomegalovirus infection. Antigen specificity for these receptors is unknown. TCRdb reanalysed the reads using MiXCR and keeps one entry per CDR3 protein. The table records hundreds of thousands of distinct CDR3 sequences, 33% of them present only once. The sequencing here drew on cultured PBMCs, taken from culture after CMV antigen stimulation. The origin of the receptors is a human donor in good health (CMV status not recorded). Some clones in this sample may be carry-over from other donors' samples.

CDR3 sequence: CASSPRGGSNEKLFF. In DNA, the CDR3 is TGTGCCAGCAGCCCCCGTGGGGGCTCTAATGAAAAACTGTTTTTT. V is TRBV7-6 and J is TRBJ1-4; TRBD1 is a possible D gene (6 bases). Between the trimmed V and J ends, which lost 5 bases and 3 bases, there was a span of 13 bases. The CDR3 is made up of 15 amino acids. Germline V gene sequence: CDR1 SGHVS, CDR2 FNYEAQ. Full variable domain (missing parts from reference TRBV7-6 and TRBJ1-4): GAGVSQSPRYKVTKRGQDVALRCDPISGHVSLYWYRQALGQGPEFLTYFNYEAQQDKSGLPNDRFSAERPEGSISTLTIQRTEQRDSAMYRCASSPRGGSNEKLFFGSGTQLSVL.

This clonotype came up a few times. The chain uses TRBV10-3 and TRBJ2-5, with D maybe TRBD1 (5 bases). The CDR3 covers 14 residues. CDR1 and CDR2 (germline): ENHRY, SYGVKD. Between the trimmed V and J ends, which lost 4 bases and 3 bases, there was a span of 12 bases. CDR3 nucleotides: TGTGCCATCAGTGCCTCCCTGGACAAAGAGACCCAGTACTTC. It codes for CAISASLDKETQYF.

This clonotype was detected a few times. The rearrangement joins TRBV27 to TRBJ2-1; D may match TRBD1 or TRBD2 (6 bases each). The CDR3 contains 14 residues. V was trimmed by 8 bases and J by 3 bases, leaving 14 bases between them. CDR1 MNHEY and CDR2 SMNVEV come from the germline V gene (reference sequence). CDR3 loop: CASAEGGLYNEQFF. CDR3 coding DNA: TGTGCCAGCGCAGAGGGGGGTCTCTACAATGAGCAGTTCTTC.

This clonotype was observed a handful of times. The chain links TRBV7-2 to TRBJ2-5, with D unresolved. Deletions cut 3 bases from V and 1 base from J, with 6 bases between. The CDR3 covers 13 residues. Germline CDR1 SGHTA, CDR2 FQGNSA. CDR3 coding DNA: TGTGCCAGCAGCTTTCGCCTCCAAGAGACCCAGTACTTC. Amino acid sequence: CASSFRLQETQYF.

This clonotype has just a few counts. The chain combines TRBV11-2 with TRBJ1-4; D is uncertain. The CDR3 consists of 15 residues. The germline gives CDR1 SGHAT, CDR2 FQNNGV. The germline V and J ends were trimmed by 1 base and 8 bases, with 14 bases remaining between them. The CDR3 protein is CASSLGASNLEKLFF. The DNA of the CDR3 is TGTGCCAGCAGCTTAGGCGCCAGCAACCTCGAAAAACTGTTTTTT.

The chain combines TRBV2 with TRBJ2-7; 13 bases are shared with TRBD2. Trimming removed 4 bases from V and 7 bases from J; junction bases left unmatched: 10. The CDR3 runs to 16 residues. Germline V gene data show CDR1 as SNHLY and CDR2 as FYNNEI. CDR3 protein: CASSAGTSGVLGEQYF. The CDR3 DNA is TGTGCCAGCAGTGCAGGGACTAGCGGGGTCCTAGGAGAGCAGTACTTC.

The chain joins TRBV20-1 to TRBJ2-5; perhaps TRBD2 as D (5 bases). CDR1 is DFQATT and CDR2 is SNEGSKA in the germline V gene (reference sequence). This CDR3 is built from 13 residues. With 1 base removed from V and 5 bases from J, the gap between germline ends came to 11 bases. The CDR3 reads CSARVRGKETQYF. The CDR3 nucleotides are TGCAGTGCTAGAGTGAGAGGGAAGGAGACCCAGTACTTC.

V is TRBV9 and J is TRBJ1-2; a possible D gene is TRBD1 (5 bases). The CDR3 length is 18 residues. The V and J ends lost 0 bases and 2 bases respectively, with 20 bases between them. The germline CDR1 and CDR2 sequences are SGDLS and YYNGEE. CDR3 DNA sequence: TGTGCCAGCAGCGTAGGCCCGGCAGGGAGGTCGTCGAACTATGGCTACACCTTC. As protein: CASSVGPAGRSSNYGYTF.

CDR3 DNA sequence: TGTGCCAGCAGCTTACGGGGGACAGGGGGCTCTGGGGCCAACGTCCTGACTTTC. This sequence encodes CASSLRGTGGSGANVLTF. The rearrangement links TRBV7-2 to TRBJ2-6, with 11 bases that match TRBD1. Looked up from germline, CDR1 is SGHTA and CDR2 is FQGNSA. V was clipped by 2 bases and J by 0 bases; unmatched bases: 3. The CDR3 loop spans 18 amino acids.

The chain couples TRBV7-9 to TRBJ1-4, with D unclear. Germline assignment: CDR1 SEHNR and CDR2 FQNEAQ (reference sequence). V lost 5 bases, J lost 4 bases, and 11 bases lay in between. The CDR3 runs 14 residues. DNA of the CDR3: TGTGCCAGCAGCGACTGGGTTGGTAATGAAAAACTGTTTTTT. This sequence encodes CASSDWVGNEKLFF.

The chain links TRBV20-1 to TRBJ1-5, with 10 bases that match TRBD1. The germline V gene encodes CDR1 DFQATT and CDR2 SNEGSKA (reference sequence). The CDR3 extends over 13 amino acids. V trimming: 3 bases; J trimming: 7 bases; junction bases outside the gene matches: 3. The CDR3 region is CSASGQGGQPQHF. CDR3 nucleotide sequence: TGCAGTGCTAGCGGACAGGGGGGGCAGCCCCAGCATTTT.

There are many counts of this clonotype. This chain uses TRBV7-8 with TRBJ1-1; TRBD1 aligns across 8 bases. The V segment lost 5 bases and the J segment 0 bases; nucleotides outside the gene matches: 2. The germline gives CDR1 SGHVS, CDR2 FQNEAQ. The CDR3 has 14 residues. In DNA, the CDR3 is TGTGCCAGCAGCCAGGACAGGGTGAACACTGAAGCTTTCTTT. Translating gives CASSQDRVNTEAFF.

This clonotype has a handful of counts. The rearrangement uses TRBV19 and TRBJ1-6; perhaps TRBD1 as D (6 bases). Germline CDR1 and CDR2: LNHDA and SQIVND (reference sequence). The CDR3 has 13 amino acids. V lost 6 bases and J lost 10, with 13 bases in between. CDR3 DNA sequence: TGTGCCAGTAGCCCGTGGGGGGGCTCACCCCTCCACTTT. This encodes CASSPWGGSPLHF.

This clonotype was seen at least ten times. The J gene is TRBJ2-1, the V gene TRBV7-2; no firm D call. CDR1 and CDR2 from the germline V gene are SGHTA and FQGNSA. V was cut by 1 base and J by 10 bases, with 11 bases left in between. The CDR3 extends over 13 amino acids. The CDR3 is CASSLDRFKEQFF. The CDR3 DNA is TGTGCCAGCAGCTTAGATCGTTTTAAGGAGCAGTTCTTC.

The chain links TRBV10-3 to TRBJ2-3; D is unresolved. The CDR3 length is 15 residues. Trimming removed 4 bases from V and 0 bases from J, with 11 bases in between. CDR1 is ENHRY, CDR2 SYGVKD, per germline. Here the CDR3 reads CAISGRVESTDTQYF. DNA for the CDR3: TGTGCCATCAGTGGTCGGGTGGAGAGCACAGATACGCAGTATTTT.

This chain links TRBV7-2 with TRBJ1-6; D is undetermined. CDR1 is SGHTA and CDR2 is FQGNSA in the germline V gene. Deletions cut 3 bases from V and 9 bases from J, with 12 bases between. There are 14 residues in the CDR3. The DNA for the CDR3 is TGTGCCAGCAGCTTGAGTCCCGGCGGTTCACCCCTCCACTTT. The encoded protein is CASSLSPGGSPLHF.

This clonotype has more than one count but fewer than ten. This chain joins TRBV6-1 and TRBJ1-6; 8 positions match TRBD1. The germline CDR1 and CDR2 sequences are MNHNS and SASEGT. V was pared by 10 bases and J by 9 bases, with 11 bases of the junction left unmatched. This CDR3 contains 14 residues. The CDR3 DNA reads TGTGCCACCACCCTCGACAGGGGTTTTTCACCCCTCCACTTT. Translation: CATTLDRGFSPLHF.

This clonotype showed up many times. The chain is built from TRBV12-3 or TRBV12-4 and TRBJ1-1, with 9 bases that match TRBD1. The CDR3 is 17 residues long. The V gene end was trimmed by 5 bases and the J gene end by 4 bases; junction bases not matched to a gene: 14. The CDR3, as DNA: TGTGCCAGCAGTCCAGGGTTAGGACAGGGGTATAGCACTGAAGCTTTCTTT. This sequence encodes CASSPGLGQGYSTEAFF.

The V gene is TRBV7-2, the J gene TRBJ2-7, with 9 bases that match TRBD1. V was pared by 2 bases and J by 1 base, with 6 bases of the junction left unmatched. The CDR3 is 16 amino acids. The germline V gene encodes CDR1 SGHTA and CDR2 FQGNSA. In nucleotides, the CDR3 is TGTGCCAGCAGCTTAAGTTCCGGGACAGGGTCCTACGAGCAGTACTTC. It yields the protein CASSLSSGTGSYEQYF.

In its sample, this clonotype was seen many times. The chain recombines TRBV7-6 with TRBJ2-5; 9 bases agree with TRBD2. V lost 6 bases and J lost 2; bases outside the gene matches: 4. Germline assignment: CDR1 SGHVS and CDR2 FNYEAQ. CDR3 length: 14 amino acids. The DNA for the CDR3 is TGTGCCAGCAGTCGTAGCGGGAGACAAGAGACCCAGTACTTC. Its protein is CASSRSGRQETQYF.